This record covers a single T cell receptor (beta chain). The antigen remains unidentified. At one end, the junction sequence differs from germline, possibly due to a read error. This entry belongs to a study of circulating CD8 cells and anti-PD-1 response in melanoma. Study outcomes and limitations: Some patients were treatment-naive; others were previously treated.

From live CD3+CD8+TCRalphabeta+ cells, four PD-1 and/or TIGIT subsets were sorted. The CDR3 extends over 16 amino acids. CDR1 and CDR2 from the germline V gene are MGHRA and YSYEKL. Using around 14 ng of total RNA, TCR libraries were made with the QIAseq Immune Repertoire TCR panel. TCRdb passed the reads through MiXCR, listing each CDR3 protein once. The sample lists 250 to 350 distinct CDR3 sequences; 11% were seen once. This sequence joins TRBV4-1 and TRBJ2-1; TRBD1 agrees at 9 bases. The receptor's source is a human donor with melanoma. Specimen: CD8+ T cells from PBMCs, collected at baseline or after one month of anti-PD-1 therapy (not recorded which). For the CDR3, the DNA is TGCGCCGGCAGCCAAGAGCGGGGACAGGGAGCCGGTGAGCAGTTCTTC. Translation gives CAGSQERGQGAGEQFF.